This record covers a single T cell receptor beta chain. Antigen specificity is unknown. This sample was taken from a study of blood T cells in healthy people across ages. Primed by a sample-barcoded 5' primer and a J-beta primer mix, a second PCR proceeded for about 7 to 12 cycles. Each cDNA molecule was tagged by a template-switch adaptor that had 12 random nucleotides. TCRdb called the 5' RACE reads again in MiXCR, with one record for every CDR3 protein. Here the sample spans some 550,000 distinct CDR3 sequences, 40% to 50% being singletons. Study conclusions and caveats: Donor CMV status was unknown, possibly confounding expanded clonotype changes.

This CDR3 is built from 15 residues. With 2 bases clipped from V and 7 bases from J, the junction kept 8 bases outside the gene matches. Germline V lookup: CDR1 WNHNN, CDR2 SYGVQD (reference sequence). The sequence derives from a man aged 80 or over in good health. The chain has TRBV10-1 and TRBJ2-3, with TRBD1 matching 8 bases. The specimen sequenced was blood. Here the CDR3 reads CASSEKQGAMNTQYF. The CDR3 region has the DNA TGCGCCAGCAGTGAGAAGCAGGGGGCCATGAATACGCAGTATTTT.